These 26 T cell receptor beta chains share one sample of origin, sequenced in a study of blood T cell repertoires in COVID-19. The assay was immunoSEQ multiplex PCR, and TCRdb's table has in-frame clones only and misses some. The sample includes roughly 58,000 clones, about 75% of them seen just once. Sequencing input: PBMCs or T cells enriched from blood (not recorded which). These receptors were obtained from a woman aged 55-69 years who had been exposed to COVID-19.

In nucleotides, the CDR3 is TGTGCCAGTAGAAGTGGGACAGTTGCAACTAATGAAAAACTGTTTTTT. Protein sequence: CASRSGTVATNEKLFF. The chain links TRBV19 to TRBJ1-4, with 7 bases identical to TRBD1. Germline CDR1 is LNHDA and CDR2 is SQIVND (reference sequence). V lost 6 bases to trimming and J lost 0 bases; unmatched junction nucleotides: 7. The CDR3 consists of 16 residues.

This clone appeared once. The chain joins TRBV10-3 to TRBJ2-7; no definite D call. CDR1 and CDR2 from the germline V gene are ENHRY and SYGVKD. Deletions cut 6 bases from V and 3 bases from J, with 15 bases between. This CDR3 spans 14 amino acids. The CDR3 DNA reads as TGTGCCATCAGACCAAATGGAGATAGCTACGAGCAGTACTTC. Its translation is CAIRPNGDSYEQYF.

V usage is TRBV10-3 and J usage is TRBJ2-3; 8 bases are a match to TRBD2. V lost 2 bases, J lost 6 bases, and 4 bases stayed unmatched. CDR1 is ENHRY, CDR2 SYGVKD, per germline. The length of the CDR3 is 14 residues. This chain's CDR3 is CAISEREGWDTQYF. CDR3 nucleotide sequence: TGTGCCATCAGTGAGCGGGAGGGCTGGGATACGCAGTATTTT.

The rearrangement uses TRBV7-9 and TRBJ2-3; TRBD2 matches 7 bases. V lost 4 bases, J lost 1 base, and 17 bases stayed unmatched. Germline-derived CDR1 and CDR2 are SEHNR and FQNEAQ (reference sequence). The CDR3 loop spans 19 amino acids. In DNA form, the CDR3 reads TGTGCCAGCAGCTCGGCTTTTTTGGCGGGAGACCTTGGCACAGATACGCAGTATTTT. It translates to CASSSAFLAGDLGTDTQYF.

The chain's CDR3 is CASIRNDRDYGYTF. The CDR3, as DNA: TGTGCCAGCATCAGGAATGACAGGGACTATGGCTACACCTTC. This rearrangement joins TRBV5-6 to TRBJ1-2; 7 positions match TRBD1. Germline values: CDR1 SGHDT, CDR2 YYEEEE. V lost 6 bases to trimming and J lost 3 bases; unmatched junction nucleotides: 8. The CDR3 runs 14 residues.

The chain carries TRBV5-4 and TRBJ2-2; the D gene is possibly TRBD2 (7 bases). The CDR3 has 16 amino acids. V was clipped by 3 bases and J by 3 bases, with 15 bases between them. The germline V gene has CDR1 SGHNT and CDR2 YYREEE (reference sequence). CDR3 in DNA: TGTGCCAGCAGCTCGCCCGGGGGGCGGGACACCGGGGAGCTGTTTTTT. It encodes CASSSPGGRDTGELFF.

The rearrangement uses TRBV28 and TRBJ2-7, with a possible D match to TRBD2 (5 bases). CDR3 length: 15 amino acids. Between the trimmed V and J ends, which lost 6 bases and 0 bases, there was a span of 15 bases. CDR1 and CDR2 (germline): MDHEN, SYDVKM. CDR3 protein: CASRRGSLGSYEQYF. The CDR3 DNA is TGTGCCAGCAGGAGAGGGTCCCTAGGCTCCTACGAGCAGTACTTC.

This clone was observed a few times. The V gene is TRBV6-2 or TRBV6-3, the J gene TRBJ2-2, with D unresolved. Germline CDR1 is MNHEY and CDR2 is SVGEGT. V lost 4 bases and J 6 bases, leaving 12 bases between the germline ends. CDR3 length: 14 residues. This chain's CDR3 is CASSSSSPAGELFF. The CDR3 nucleotides read TGTGCCAGCAGTTCCTCTTCCCCTGCCGGGGAGCTGTTTTTT.

The sample holds one count of this clone. The chain carries TRBV9 and TRBJ1-2, with 7 nucleotides matching TRBD1. The junction had 14 bases not matched to a gene; V was cut back by 3 bases and J by 6 bases. The CDR3 extends over 16 amino acids. The germline CDR1 and CDR2 sequences are SGDLS and YYNGEE. The CDR3 sequence: CASSADPRGTGDGYTF. The CDR3 DNA reads TGTGCCAGCAGCGCCGACCCCAGGGGGACGGGGGATGGCTACACCTTC.

The sample holds a few counts of this clone. The chain recombines TRBV27 with TRBJ1-1; maybe TRBD1 (5 bases). The CDR3 covers 14 residues. V gave up 2 bases and J gave up 5 bases, with 12 bases separating them. The V gene's germline CDR1 is MNHEY and CDR2 SMNVEV (reference sequence). CDR3: CASSLGPGKTEAFF. The CDR3 nucleotides are TGTGCCAGCAGTTTAGGTCCAGGGAAGACTGAAGCTTTCTTT.

This chain joins TRBV6-5 and TRBJ1-2; 12 bases align to TRBD1. The germline V gene has CDR1 MNHEY and CDR2 SVGAGI. The CDR3 runs 14 residues. The trim removed 6 bases at V and 8 bases at J, leaving 7 bases unmatched. The DNA of the CDR3 is TGTGCCAGCAGACCGGGACAGGGGGCCGGGGGCTACACCTTC. This encodes CASRPGQGAGGYTF.

V gene TRBV7-8 combines with J gene TRBJ1-2; D is ambiguous. There are 14 residues in the CDR3. With 1 base removed from V and 2 bases from J, the gap between germline ends came to 8 bases. In germline, CDR1 is SGHVS, CDR2 FQNEAQ. CDR3: CASSLEAGNYGYTF. The CDR3 DNA sequence: TGTGCCAGCAGCTTAGAAGCCGGGAACTATGGCTACACCTTC.

This clone was observed a single time. The chain joins TRBV11-2 to TRBJ2-7, with D possibly being TRBD2 (7 bases). V gave up 5 bases and J gave up 0 bases, with 23 bases separating them. CDR3 size: 18 residues. The germline V gene encodes CDR1 SGHAT and CDR2 FQNNGV. The CDR3 DNA reads TGTGCCAGCAGCCCATTGGGGGGGGGCCGGCCCCGCTCCTACGAGCAGTACTTC. Translation gives CASSPLGGGRPRSYEQYF.

This clone has a handful of counts. CDR3 loop: CASSSRQGGETQYF. In nucleotides, the CDR3 is TGTGCCAGCAGCTCCCGACAGGGCGGGGAGACCCAGTACTTC. The gene calls are TRBV11-3 and TRBJ2-5, with 7 positions matching TRBD1. V shed 4 bases, J shed 5 bases, and the junction held 7 bases outside the gene matches. The CDR3 loop spans 14 amino acids. Per germline, CDR1 SGHNT and CDR2 YENEEA.

Ten or more counts support this clone. This chain joins TRBV7-2 and TRBJ2-7; 7 bases match TRBD1. V shed 1 base, J shed 7 bases, and the junction held 7 bases outside the gene matches. Germline V gene sequence: CDR1 SGHTA, CDR2 FQGNSA. The CDR3 runs to 14 residues. This CDR3 reads CASSLDNRGREQYF. CDR3 in DNA: TGTGCCAGCAGCTTAGATAACAGGGGCCGGGAGCAGTACTTC.

The rearrangement uses TRBV11-2 and TRBJ1-1; D may be TRBD1 (5 bases). This CDR3 has 14 residues. Germline V lookup: CDR1 SGHAT, CDR2 FQNNGV. V was pared by 5 bases and J by 11 bases, with 21 bases between. The CDR3: CASSGKGSSGTAFF. Written as DNA, the CDR3 is TGTGCCAGCAGCGGAAAGGGGTCTAGCGGTACGGCTTTCTTT.

J is TRBJ1-5 and V is TRBV30, with D tentatively TRBD1 (5 bases). Germline assignment: CDR1 GTSNPN and CDR2 SVGIG (reference sequence). The CDR3 runs 15 residues. The ends were cut back, 0 bases at V and 0 bases at J, with 9 bases in the middle. The CDR3 reads CAWSVGQFSNQPQHF. The CDR3 DNA follows: TGTGCCTGGAGTGTGGGGCAATTTAGCAATCAGCCCCAGCATTTT.

This sequence joins TRBV7-3 and TRBJ1-6, with a tentative D call TRBD1 (5 bases). Germline loops: CDR1 SGHTA, CDR2 FQGTGA. V shed 5 bases and J shed 7 bases, with 9 bases lying between them. The CDR3 contains 13 residues. CDR3: CASSLRENSPLHF. The CDR3, as DNA: TGTGCCAGCAGCCTCAGGGAAAATTCACCCCTCCACTTT.

V gene TRBV7-2 combines with J gene TRBJ1-2, with D unresolved. The CDR3 is made up of 13 amino acids. The germline V gene has CDR1 SGHTA and CDR2 FQGNSA. Trimming cost V 3 bases and J 8 bases, with 13 bases left between them. Here the CDR3 reads CASSFIDVRGYTF. The DNA of the CDR3 is TGTGCCAGCAGCTTCATCGATGTCCGGGGCTACACCTTC.

This clone occurred a few times. The chain combines TRBV5-6 with TRBJ1-2; tentatively, D is TRBD1 (6 bases). This CDR3 spans 13 amino acids. The V and J ends lost 4 bases and 4 bases respectively, with 11 bases between them. Germline lookup yields CDR1 SGHDT and CDR2 YYEEEE. CDR3 nucleotides: TGTGCCAGCAGCCCTGACAGGCTCTATGGCTACACCTTC. This encodes CASSPDRLYGYTF.

In DNA, the CDR3 is TGTGCCAGCAGTCCGAGGGGGAGCGGGGCCGGGGAGCTGTTTTTT. As protein: CASSPRGSGAGELFF. V usage is TRBV27 and J usage is TRBJ2-2; TRBD2 might be the D (7 bases). This CDR3 region has 15 residues. Germline V lookup: CDR1 MNHEY, CDR2 SMNVEV (reference sequence). With 5 bases removed from V and 6 bases from J, the gap between germline ends came to 16 bases.

This clone was picked up many times. This chain joins TRBV7-3 and TRBJ1-1, with 8 bases identical to TRBD1. Unmatched junction bases numbered 9, after V lost 5 bases and J lost 4 bases. The germline CDR1 and CDR2 sequences are SGHTA and FQGTGA. There are 15 residues in the CDR3. CDR3 sequence (DNA): TGTGCCAGCAGCCCGGGGACAGGAGTGGGCACTGAAGCTTTCTTT. It specifies CASSPGTGVGTEAFF. The whole variable domain, filled in from reference TRBV7-3 and TRBJ1-1, reads GAGVSQTPSNKVTEKGKYVELRCDPISGHTALYWYRQSLGQGPEFLIYFQGTGAADDSGLPNDRFFAVRPEGSVSTLKIQRTERGDSAVYLCASSPGTGVGTEAFFGQGTRLTVV.

This clone occurred once. J is TRBJ1-5 and V is TRBV3-1 (or the pseudogene TRBV3-2), with TRBD1 identical over 8 bases. This CDR3 is built from 14 residues. The J segment lost 6 bases and the V segment lost 2 bases, leaving 3 bases of the junction unmatched. Per the germline V gene, CDR1 is LGHDT and CDR2 is YNNKEL (reference sequence). This CDR3 is CASSQQGARQPQHF. In nucleotides, the CDR3 is TGTGCCAGCAGCCAACAGGGGGCTCGTCAGCCCCAGCATTTT.

The chain carries TRBV28 and TRBJ2-5; D perhaps matches TRBD1 (8 bases). V shed 5 bases and J shed 7 bases, with 17 bases lying between them. Germline V gene sequence: CDR1 MDHEN, CDR2 SYDVKM. The CDR3 is 14 residues long. This CDR3 is CASSAYRGGVTQYF. In DNA, the CDR3 is TGTGCCAGCAGTGCCTACAGGGGGGGAGTGACCCAGTACTTC.

The J gene is TRBJ2-1, the V gene TRBV11-2; D may be TRBD1 (5 bases). V lost 2 bases and J lost 5, with 10 bases in between. Per the germline V gene, CDR1 is SGHAT and CDR2 is FQNNGV. This CDR3 has 14 residues. CDR3 in amino acids: CASSLSREHNEQFF. CDR3 sequence (DNA): TGTGCCAGCAGCTTAAGCAGGGAACACAATGAGCAGTTCTTC.

The rearrangement links TRBV5-1 to TRBJ1-2; 8 bases fit TRBD1. This CDR3 comprises 14 residues. CDR1 and CDR2 (germline): SGHRS, YFSETQ. V lost 0 bases, J lost 6 bases, and 4 bases stayed unmatched. The chain's CDR3 is CASSLDLTGDGYTF. The CDR3 region has the DNA TGCGCCAGCAGCTTGGATTTGACAGGGGATGGCTACACCTTC.